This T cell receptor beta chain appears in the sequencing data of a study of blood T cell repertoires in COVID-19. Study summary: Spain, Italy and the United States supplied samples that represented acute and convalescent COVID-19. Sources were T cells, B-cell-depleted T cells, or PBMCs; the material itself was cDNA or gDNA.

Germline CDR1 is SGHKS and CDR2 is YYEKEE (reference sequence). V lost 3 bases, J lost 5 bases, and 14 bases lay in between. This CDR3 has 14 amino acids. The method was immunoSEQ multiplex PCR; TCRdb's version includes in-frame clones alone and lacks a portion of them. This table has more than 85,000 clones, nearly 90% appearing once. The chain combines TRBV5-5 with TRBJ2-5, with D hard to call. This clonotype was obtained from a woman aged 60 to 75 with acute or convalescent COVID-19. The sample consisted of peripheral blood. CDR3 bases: TGTGCCAGCAGCTCGGGTACTAACGGGGAGACCCAGTACTTC. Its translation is CASSSGTNGETQYF.